A selection of T cell receptor beta chains follows, all from one sample in a study of blood T cell repertoires in COVID-19. The repertoire was sequenced with immunoSEQ multiplex PCR; TCRdb's copy has only in-frame clones and lacks some. The table has roughly 120,000 clones, 80% to 90% seen once. The sample taken for sequencing was peripheral blood. The receptor source for this set is a human donor in a cohort sampled during active COVID-19. The CDR3 runs from the conserved cysteine through the conserved F or W. The D gene is left open where the match is weak. Expanded clones get a size class; other rows say once, few or many, or leave the size out.

cdr3_aa cdr3_nt v_call d_call j_call clone_size
CASSPSGTASNQPQHF TGTGCCAGCTCACCGTCCGGGACAGCGAGCAATCAGCCCCAGCATTTT TRBV18 TRBD1 TRBJ1-5 -
CASSDRTKGEAFF TGTGCCAGCAGCGACCGGACAAAGGGTGAAGCTTTCTTT TRBV9 - TRBJ1-1 -
CASSEVRAAGRSNEQYF TGTGCCAGCAGTGAAGTTCGGGCGGCAGGGCGTAGCAACGAGCAGTACTTC TRBV6-1 - TRBJ2-7 -
CASSDSGGKSGNTIYF TGTGCCAGCAGCGACTCAGGGGGCAAGTCTGGAAACACCATATATTTT TRBV9 TRBD1 TRBJ1-3 -
CASSLNPSGGQETQYF TGTGCCAGCAGTTTAAACCCTAGCGGGGGGCAAGAGACCCAGTACTTC TRBV27 TRBD2 TRBJ2-5 -
CASSLPGIPSSYEQYF TGTGCCAGCAGCTTACCGGGGATCCCGAGCTCCTACGAGCAGTACTTC TRBV7-2 - TRBJ2-7 -
CASSLAGWQTSNTGELFF TGCGCCAGCAGCTTGGCTGGTTGGCAGACATCGAACACCGGGGAGCTGTTTTTT TRBV5-1 - TRBJ2-2 -
CASSPPGLAGGYYEQYF TGTGCCAGCAGCCCCCCGGGACTAGCGGGAGGTTACTACGAGCAGTACTTC TRBV7-2 TRBD2 TRBJ2-7 -
CASSHRVRGETQYF TGTGCCAGCAGCCACAGGGTAAGAGGAGAGACCCAGTACTTC TRBV3-1/TRBV3-2 - TRBJ2-5 -
CASSIGPGLAGNYYEQYF TGTGCCAGTAGTATAGGACCGGGACTAGCGGGGAACTACTACGAGCAGTACTTC TRBV19 TRBD2 TRBJ2-7 once
CASSLAGQLYYEQYF TGTGCCAGCAGCTTAGCGGGACAGCTCTACTACGAGCAGTACTTC TRBV7-8 TRBD1 TRBJ2-7 few
CASSPLAGGPFVF TGCGCCAGCAGCCCCCTAGCGGGAGGGCCGTTTGTCTTC TRBV5-1 TRBD2 TRBJ2-1 -
CASSPGQNTEAFF TGTGCCAGCTCCCCAGGACAGAACACTGAAGCTTTCTTT TRBV18 - TRBJ1-1 -
CASSFGGQDTQYF TGTGCCAGCAGCTTCGGAGGGCAAGATACGCAGTATTTT TRBV7-9 - TRBJ2-3 -
CASGSDGRRGQEAFF TGTGCTAGTGGTTCGGACGGTAGGAGGGGACAGGAAGCTTTCTTT TRBV12-5 TRBD1 TRBJ1-1 -
CASSLATGNQPQHF TGTGCCAGCAGCCTCGCGACAGGGAATCAGCCCCAGCATTTT TRBV7-8 TRBD1 TRBJ1-5 -
CASSPTGYGYTF TGTGCCAGCAGCCCGACGGGCTATGGCTACACCTTC TRBV7-8 - TRBJ1-2 -
CASRRTGPNTEAFF TGTGCCAGTAGGAGGACAGGACCGAACACTGAAGCTTTCTTT TRBV19 TRBD1 TRBJ1-1 once
CASSHGTGGTDTQYF TGTGCCAGCAGCCACGGGACAGGGGGCACAGATACGCAGTATTTT TRBV6-6 TRBD1 TRBJ2-3 -
CSVEEGFTEAFF TGCAGCGTTGAGGAGGGTTTCACTGAAGCTTTCTTT TRBV29-1 - TRBJ1-1 few
CASSREKMNTEAFF TGTGCCAGTTCGAGGGAAAAGATGAACACTGAAGCTTTCTTT TRBV19 - TRBJ1-1 -
CASSHGTSGSADTQYF TGTGCCAGCAGCCACGGGACTAGCGGGAGCGCAGATACGCAGTATTTT TRBV7-8 TRBD2 TRBJ2-3 once
CASGIHGGADTQYF TGTGCCAGTGGAATTCACGGGGGGGCAGATACGCAGTATTTT TRBV19 TRBD2 TRBJ2-3 -
CASSFIAGAQGEQYF TGTGCCAGCAGTTTCATAGCGGGAGCACAAGGCGAGCAGTACTTC TRBV6-5 TRBD2 TRBJ2-7 -
CASSLDGMRVADTQYF TGTGCCAGCAGCTTAGATGGTATGAGGGTCGCAGATACGCAGTATTTT TRBV11-3 - TRBJ2-3 -
CASSLVGRLAYEQYF TGTGCCAGCAGTTTAGTAGGGAGGTTGGCGTACGAGCAGTACTTC TRBV28 - TRBJ2-7 -
CASSLTTGAYEQYF TGTGCCAGCAGCCTGACGACAGGAGCCTACGAGCAGTACTTC TRBV11-3 - TRBJ2-7 -
CAITKGLDVADTQYF TGTGCCATCACCAAGGGACTAGATGTAGCAGATACGCAGTATTTT TRBV10-3 TRBD2 TRBJ2-3 -
CASSLDRGTGVGNEQFF TGTGCCAGCAGCTTAGATCGGGGGACAGGGGTGGGCAATGAGCAGTTCTTC TRBV11-3 TRBD1 TRBJ2-1 -
CASSYPQGAWNTEAFF TGTGCCAGCAGTTACCCCCAGGGGGCGTGGAACACTGAAGCTTTCTTT TRBV6-2/TRBV6-3 TRBD1 TRBJ1-1 -
CASSLATLAGASPSQFF TGTGCCAGCAGCTTAGCTACCCTAGCGGGGGCCTCCCCGTCGCAGTTCTTC TRBV7-2 TRBD2 TRBJ2-1 -
CASSKQFSYEQYF TGTGCCAGCAGTAAACAGTTTTCCTACGAGCAGTACTTC TRBV12-3/TRBV12-4 - TRBJ2-7 -
CASSLVGTGDNEQFF TGTGCCAGCAGCCTAGTCGGGACAGGGGACAATGAGCAGTTCTTC TRBV3-1/TRBV3-2 TRBD1 TRBJ2-1 -
CASSLGQGNSPLHF TGTGCCAGCAGTTTAGGGCAGGGTAATTCACCCCTCCACTTT TRBV28 - TRBJ1-6 -
CASSSGTDYGYTF TGTGCCAGTAGTTCCGGGACAGACTATGGCTACACCTTC TRBV19 TRBD1 TRBJ1-2 -
CASSEERGYNEQFF TGTGCCAGCAGCGAGGAGCGGGGGTACAATGAGCAGTTCTTC TRBV9 TRBD2 TRBJ2-1 -
CASSRTGGRWWVDTQYF TGTGCCAGCAGCCGGACAGGGGGCCGGTGGTGGGTAGATACGCAGTATTTT TRBV11-2 TRBD1 TRBJ2-3 -
CASRYSGGAYEQYF TGTGCCAGCAGGTATAGCGGGGGGGCTTACGAGCAGTACTTC TRBV2 TRBD2 TRBJ2-7 -
CASSSDQHRADTQYF TGTGCCAGTAGTAGTGATCAACATCGGGCAGATACGCAGTATTTT TRBV19 - TRBJ2-3 -
CSARDSPLQYF TGCAGTGCGAGGGACAGCCCCCTCCAGTACTTC TRBV20-1 TRBD1 TRBJ2-5 -
CASSLVTGTGAYNEQFF TGCGCCAGCAGCTTGGTAACCGGGACAGGGGCTTACAATGAGCAGTTCTTC TRBV5-1 TRBD1 TRBJ2-1 -